This entry lists 19 T cell receptor beta chains sequenced from one sample in a study of blood T cell repertoires in COVID-19. The table came from immunoSEQ multiplex PCR; TCRdb's copy has only in-frame clones and leaves some out. The sample consists of some 150,000 clones, less than 90% of them appearing once. Sequencing used PBMCs or T cells enriched from blood (not recorded which). These receptors were collected from a human donor with acute COVID-19. The donor label of this sample is uncertain.

The DNA of the CDR3 is TGTGCCAGCAGTTACGACAGAGAACAGCCCCAGCATTTT. Its translation: CASSYDREQPQHF. The chain combines TRBV6-5 with TRBJ1-5; tentatively, D is TRBD1 (5 bases). Germline loops: CDR1 MNHEY, CDR2 SVGAGI. The CDR3 covers 13 residues. The V and J ends lost 2 bases and 7 bases respectively, with 9 bases between them.

The gene calls are TRBV12-5 and TRBJ1-5; 7 bases fit TRBD1. V lost 1 base, J lost 7 bases, and 10 bases stayed unmatched. This CDR3 comprises 16 residues. The germline gives CDR1 LGHNT, CDR2 FRNRAP. The CDR3 protein is CASGLATGAGGQPQHF. The CDR3 DNA follows: TGTGCTAGTGGTTTGGCCACAGGGGCAGGGGGGCAGCCCCAGCATTTT.

The gene calls are TRBV11-2 and TRBJ2-6, with 8 bases that match TRBD2. The CDR3 is 19 amino acids. The V gene end was trimmed by 5 bases and the J gene end by 3 bases; junction bases not matched to a gene: 15. Germline V lookup: CDR1 SGHAT, CDR2 FQNNGV. CDR3 amino acids: CASSPLLAGPDGGANVLTF. The DNA for the CDR3 is TGTGCCAGCAGCCCTCTTCTAGCGGGCCCCGATGGTGGGGCCAACGTCCTGACTTTC.

The rearrangement joins TRBV7-9 to TRBJ1-2, with D perhaps matching TRBD1 (5 bases). This CDR3 has 14 residues. Germline V lookup: CDR1 SEHNR, CDR2 FQNEAQ (reference sequence). V was trimmed by 5 bases and J by 8 bases, leaving 18 bases between them. Here the CDR3 DNA reads TGTGCCAGCAGCCCCCAAGCGGGGGGTGACGGCTACACCTTC. This translates into CASSPQAGGDGYTF.

The rearrangement uses TRBV7-2 and TRBJ1-1; D gene ambiguous. Germline assignment: CDR1 SGHTA and CDR2 FQGNSA. The CDR3 totals 14 residues. V gave up 2 bases and J gave up 4 bases, with 11 bases separating them. CDR3 loop: CASSLSVFSTEAFF. The DNA for the CDR3 is TGTGCCAGCAGCTTATCGGTATTTTCCACTGAAGCTTTCTTT.

This chain links TRBV25-1 with TRBJ1-2, with 12 bases that match TRBD1. Germline values: CDR1 MGHDK, CDR2 SYGVNS. The CDR3 loop spans 17 amino acids. V was pared by 6 bases and J by 4 bases, with 12 bases of the junction left unmatched. The CDR3 DNA sequence: TGTGCCAGCAGCTCTCCCGGGGACAGGGGGCGCGCCTATGGCTACACCTTC. Protein: CASSSPGDRGRAYGYTF.

The chain has TRBV25-1 and TRBJ2-3; possibly TRBD2 for D (6 bases). CDR3 length: 14 residues. V was cut by 8 bases and J by 4 bases, with 16 bases left in between. The germline gives CDR1 MGHDK, CDR2 SYGVNS. CDR3 bases: TGTGCCAGCGCGTTTGGGGGGAAGGCAGATACGCAGTATTTT. Amino acid sequence: CASAFGGKADTQYF. The full variable domain, in which reference TRBV25-1 and TRBJ2-3 provide the parts outside the CDR3, is EADIYQTPRYLVIGTGKKITLECSQTMGHDKMYWYQQDPGMELHLIHYSYGVNSTEKGDLSSESTVSRIRTEHFPLTLESARPSHTSQYLCASAFGGKADTQYFGPGTRLTVL.

The chain has TRBV4-3 and TRBJ1-5, with 7 positions matching TRBD1. Trimming took 0 bases from V and 2 from J; bases not matched to a gene: 4. Germline V gene lookup returns CDR1 LGHNA and CDR2 YSLEER. The CDR3 runs to 16 residues. CDR3 nucleotide sequence: TGCGCCAGCAGCCAAGATTCCGGACAGGGCAATCAGCCCCAGCATTTT. This sequence encodes CASSQDSGQGNQPQHF.

This clone was observed once. The CDR3 coding sequence is TGTGCCAGCAGTTACTCGACAGTGATGAACACTGAAGCTTTCTTT. It is translated as CASSYSTVMNTEAFF. J is TRBJ1-1 and V is TRBV6-5; perhaps TRBD1 as D (5 bases). The CDR3 runs to 15 residues. Trimming cost V 0 bases and J 0 bases, with 8 bases left between them. Germline V lookup: CDR1 MNHEY, CDR2 SVGAGI.

V and J are TRBV29-1 and TRBJ2-1; a possible D gene is TRBD1 (6 bases). The V end lost 7 bases, the J end lost 13 bases, and 17 bases lay between the germline ends. The CDR3 consists of 11 residues. The germline V gene has CDR1 SQVTM and CDR2 ANQGSEA. CDR3 loop: CSARTEGLQFF. The CDR3 nucleotides are TGCAGCGCCCGGACAGAAGGATTACAGTTCTTC.

The V call is TRBV5-1, the J call TRBJ1-3; no reliable D call. CDR1 SGHRS and CDR2 YFSETQ come from the germline V gene. The CDR3 spans 13 residues. The V end lost 0 bases, the J end lost 4 bases, and 5 bases lay between the germline ends. The CDR3 region is CASSLGQGNTIYF. DNA for the CDR3: TGCGCCAGCAGCTTGGGCCAGGGAAACACCATATATTTT.

The gene calls are TRBV19 and TRBJ2-5; 8 bases map to TRBD1. Germline V lookup: CDR1 LNHDA, CDR2 SQIVND (reference sequence). This CDR3 has 15 residues. The trim removed 6 bases at V and 2 bases at J, leaving 8 bases unmatched. CDR3 sequence: CASRDQGAIQETQYF. In DNA form, the CDR3 reads TGTGCCAGTAGAGATCAGGGGGCGATTCAAGAGACCCAGTACTTC.

This clone was recorded a few times. The same CDR3 is also encoded by other DNA sequences in this sample. The chain employs TRBV18 and TRBJ2-3; 8 bases agree with TRBD2. The V and J ends lost 0 bases and 7 bases, in that order; junction bases with no gene match: 6. CDR3 size: 15 residues. Germline CDR1 is KGHSH and CDR2 is LQKENI. CDR3 region: CASSPPGLEGNTQYF. The DNA for the CDR3 is TGTGCCAGCTCACCACCGGGACTAGAAGGGAATACGCAGTATTTT.

The chain employs TRBV4-3 and TRBJ1-5; 9 bases match TRBD1. Trimming removed 2 bases from V and 4 bases from J; junction bases left unmatched: 6. Germline CDR1 is LGHNA and CDR2 is YSLEER. The CDR3 consists of 16 residues. CDR3 nucleotides: TGCGCCAGCAGCCAACGTCGAGGACAGGGGAATCAGCCCCAGCATTTT. Translating it yields CASSQRRGQGNQPQHF.

The chain joins TRBV2 to TRBJ2-7, with TRBD1 matching over 7 bases. J was trimmed by 0 bases and V by 7 bases; bases with no gene match: 9. Germline V CDR1 and CDR2: SNHLY, FYNNEI. This CDR3 has 15 amino acids. CDR3 loop: CASILGRDSSYEQYF. For the CDR3, the DNA is TGTGCCAGCATCCTAGGACGGGACAGCTCCTACGAGCAGTACTTC.

The CDR3 nucleotides are TGTGCCAGCAGTGAAGCGGGTAGCTCGGAGACCCAGTACTTC. Residues: CASSEAGSSETQYF. The V and J genes are TRBV2 and TRBJ2-5, with D unclear. The germline gives CDR1 SNHLY, CDR2 FYNNEI. V dropped 0 bases and J dropped 5 bases, with 10 bases sitting between them. The CDR3 runs 14 residues.

The genes are TRBV7-9 and TRBJ2-5; no clear D. This CDR3 region has 15 residues. The ends were cut back, 2 bases at V and 2 bases at J, with 12 bases in the middle. Germline assignment: CDR1 SEHNR and CDR2 FQNEAQ (reference sequence). Written as DNA, the CDR3 is TGTGCCAGCAGCTTATTAGTTTGGGCGCAAGAGACCCAGTACTTC. This gives the protein CASSLLVWAQETQYF. Based on the CDR3 plus reference TRBV7-9 and TRBJ2-5, the full variable domain is DTGVSQNPRHKITKRGQNVTFRCDPISEHNRLYWYRQTLGQGPEFLTYFQNEAQLEKSRLLSDRFSAERPKGSFSTLEIQRTEQGDSAMYLCASSLLVWAQETQYFGPGTRLLVL.

This clone is a singleton in its sample. The chain joins TRBV7-9 to TRBJ1-2; TRBD1 aligns across 8 bases. Germline CDR1 reads SEHNR; CDR2 reads FQNEAQ (reference sequence). This CDR3 comprises 13 residues. The junction had 5 bases not matched to a gene; V was cut back by 5 bases and J by 6 bases. For the CDR3, the DNA is TGTGCCAGCAGCCCCCAGGGGGCGAATGGCTACACCTTC. It specifies CASSPQGANGYTF.

The chain uses TRBV9 and TRBJ2-1, with D perhaps matching TRBD2 (6 bases). The germline V and J ends were trimmed by 0 bases and 0 bases, with 10 bases remaining between them. Germline V gene lookup returns CDR1 SGDLS and CDR2 YYNGEE. The CDR3 is 16 residues long. The CDR3 region has the DNA TGTGCCAGCAGCGTAGAGGGACTCGCCTCCTACAATGAGCAGTTCTTC. Translating it yields CASSVEGLASYNEQFF. Full variable domain (outside the CDR3, taken from reference TRBV9 and TRBJ2-1): DSGVTQTPKHLITATGQRVTLRCSPRSGDLSVYWYQQSLDQGLQFLIQYYNGEERAKGNILERFSAQQFPDLHSELNLSSLELGDSALYFCASSVEGLASYNEQFFGPGTRLTVL.